Listed below are T cell receptor beta chains from one sample, sequenced in a study of T cell responses to AZD1222 COVID-19 vaccine. Some clones are missing from TCRdb's copy, which holds only in-frame ones; the method was immunoSEQ multiplex PCR. The table records roughly 160,000 clones, around 90% of them present only once. Sequences were derived from peripheral blood, sampled 28 days after the second AZD1222 dose. Receptor source: an adult who received the AZD1222 COVID-19 vaccine. CDR3s include the opening cysteine and the closing phenylalanine or tryptophan. A D gene is named only where the DNA matches it firmly.

j_call	d_call	v_call	cdr3_aa	cdr3_nt
TRBJ2-7	-	TRBV3-1/TRBV3-2	CASSQGFAGAEQYF	TGTGCCAGCAGCCAAGGGTTCGCAGGGGCCGAGCAGTACTTC
TRBJ1-5	-	TRBV25-1	CASRTGSQPQHF	TGTGCCAGCAGAACCGGATCCCAGCCCCAGCATTTT
TRBJ1-2	-	TRBV6-5	CASRPRGKDGYTF	TGTGCCAGCAGGCCACGGGGAAAGGATGGCTACACCTTC
TRBJ2-7	TRBD2	TRBV10-3	CAIRGLAGGPPYEQYF	TGTGCCATCAGAGGACTAGCGGGGGGTCCTCCCTACGAGCAGTACTTC
TRBJ2-5	-	TRBV7-8	CASSLWGHQETQYF	TGTGCCAGCAGCTTATGGGGACACCAAGAGACCCAGTACTTC
TRBJ2-5	-	TRBV20-1	CSARSGETQYF	TGCAGTGCTAGAAGTGGAGAGACCCAGTACTTC
TRBJ1-2	-	TRBV18	CASSPQGVGYTF	TGTGCCAGCTCACCCCAGGGAGTCGGCTACACCTTC
TRBJ2-7	-	TRBV21-1	CASVLGQEAYEQYF	TGTGCCAGCGTTCTGGGACAGGAGGCCTACGAGCAGTACTTC
TRBJ2-7	-	TRBV11-3	CASSSPGGDGGYEQYF	TGTGCCAGCAGCTCCCCAGGAGGGGACGGTGGCTACGAGCAGTACTTC
TRBJ2-3	TRBD1	TRBV7-8	CASSLAFSGTVPTDTQYF	TGTGCCAGCAGCTTAGCGTTTTCCGGGACAGTCCCCACAGATACGCAGTATTTT
TRBJ1-2	-	TRBV18	CASSRGTGDGYTF	TGTGCCAGCTCACGCGGGACGGGAGATGGCTACACCTTC
TRBJ2-3	-	TRBV6-2/TRBV6-3	CASSYPGALADTQYF	TGTGCCAGCAGTTACCCAGGGGCCTTGGCAGATACGCAGTATTTT
TRBJ1-5	-	TRBV5-6	CASSSGGHSNQPQHF	TGTGCCAGCAGCTCGGGGGGGCATAGCAATCAGCCCCAGCATTTT